These T cell receptor beta chains were read from a single sample in a study of long-term antiretroviral therapy in people with HIV. Produced via immunoSEQ multiplex PCR; TCRdb's table is partial and in-frame only. Of 25,000 to 30,000 clones in the sample, about 93% were seen once. The sequences come from unsorted PBMCs, collected 6.2 years after starting antiretroviral therapy. The receptors come from a man aged 35-49 years with HIV. Each CDR3 is given with its conserved first and last residue. Each record gives: clone size, V gene, D gene, J gene, CDR3 DNA, CDR3 protein. D genes are given only for firm matches. The size field is filled for only some rows; it gives once, few, many or a size class.

clone_size: NA
v_call: TRBV19
d_call: NA
j_call: TRBJ1-1
cdr3_nt: TGTGCCAGTAGTATTTCCGACATGAACACTGAAGCTTTCTTT
cdr3_aa: CASSISDMNTEAFF

clone_size: NA
v_call: TRBV5-4
d_call: NA
j_call: TRBJ1-1
cdr3_nt: TGTGCCAGCAGATCCGTGGGGAACACTGAAGCTTTCTTT
cdr3_aa: CASRSVGNTEAFF

clone_size: NA
v_call: TRBV10-1
d_call: NA
j_call: TRBJ1-1
cdr3_nt: TGCGCCAGCAAGCCACAGGGGAACACTGAAGCTTTCTTT
cdr3_aa: CASKPQGNTEAFF

clone_size: NA
v_call: TRBV11-2
d_call: NA
j_call: TRBJ2-3
cdr3_nt: TGTGCCAGCAGCCCCAACGGCGGGGTTTACGGCACAGATACGCAGTATTTT
cdr3_aa: CASSPNGGVYGTDTQYF

clone_size: NA
v_call: TRBV5-1
d_call: NA
j_call: TRBJ2-5
cdr3_nt: TGCGCCAGCAGAGGTGTACTGAACCCTAAAAAGTACCAAGAGACCCAGTACTTC
cdr3_aa: CASRGVLNPKKYQETQYF

clone_size: NA
v_call: TRBV6-5
d_call: TRBD1
j_call: TRBJ2-7
cdr3_nt: TGTGCCAGCAGTTTCTCCTTCCGACAGGGGGCCCACGAGCAGTACTTC
cdr3_aa: CASSFSFRQGAHEQYF

clone_size: NA
v_call: TRBV7-9
d_call: TRBD1
j_call: TRBJ2-5
cdr3_nt: TGTGCCAGCAGAGCCGGGACAGGGGGAAGAGAGACCCAGTACTTC
cdr3_aa: CASRAGTGGRETQYF

clone_size: NA
v_call: TRBV2
d_call: NA
j_call: TRBJ1-3
cdr3_nt: TGTGCCAGCAGCACCGATGGAAACACCATATATTTT
cdr3_aa: CASSTDGNTIYF

clone_size: NA
v_call: TRBV19
d_call: NA
j_call: TRBJ1-3
cdr3_nt: TGTGCCAGTAGCCAGAGGGGAAACACCATATATTTT
cdr3_aa: CASSQRGNTIYF

clone_size: NA
v_call: TRBV5-5
d_call: NA
j_call: TRBJ2-5
cdr3_nt: TGTGCCAGCAGCTTGGGGACACCACAGGGTAGACAAGAGACCCAGTACTTC
cdr3_aa: CASSLGTPQGRQETQYF

clone_size: NA
v_call: TRBV10-3
d_call: TRBD1
j_call: TRBJ1-1
cdr3_nt: TGTGCCATCAGTGAGTCGCTTCGCCTCGGACAGGGCATGAACACTGAAGCTTTCTTT
cdr3_aa: CAISESLRLGQGMNTEAFF

clone_size: NA
v_call: TRBV29-1
d_call: NA
j_call: TRBJ2-6
cdr3_nt: TGCAGCGTGGAGCACAGGATACCTTGGGGGGCCAACGTCCTGACTTTC
cdr3_aa: CSVEHRIPWGANVLTF

clone_size: NA
v_call: TRBV29-1
d_call: TRBD2
j_call: TRBJ2-2
cdr3_nt: TGCAGCGTCGACGGGGGGGAGGACGACACCGGGGAGCTGTTTTTT
cdr3_aa: CSVDGGEDDTGELFF

clone_size: NA
v_call: TRBV7-6
d_call: TRBD2
j_call: TRBJ2-5
cdr3_nt: TGTGCCAGCAGCCCCTGGACTAGCGGGTCTCAAGAGACCCAGTACTTC
cdr3_aa: CASSPWTSGSQETQYF

clone_size: NA
v_call: TRBV30
d_call: NA
j_call: TRBJ1-2
cdr3_nt: TGTGCCTGGACACGAGGGGATGGTGGAGGCTACACCTTC
cdr3_aa: CAWTRGDGGGYTF

clone_size: NA
v_call: TRBV19
d_call: NA
j_call: TRBJ2-5
cdr3_nt: TGTGCCAGTAAGGAACGGGAGACCCAGTACTTC
cdr3_aa: CASKERETQYF

clone_size: once
v_call: TRBV5-4
d_call: NA
j_call: TRBJ2-7
cdr3_nt: TGTGCCAGCAGCTTGTTAAACAACTACGAGCAGTACTTC
cdr3_aa: CASSLLNNYEQYF

clone_size: NA
v_call: TRBV14
d_call: NA
j_call: TRBJ2-1
cdr3_nt: TGTGCCAGCAGCCAAGGCCTCGGGGCCTCCTACAATGAGCAGTTCTTC
cdr3_aa: CASSQGLGASYNEQFF

clone_size: NA
v_call: TRBV5-4
d_call: NA
j_call: TRBJ2-7
cdr3_nt: TGTGCCAGCAGCTTAAGCCCCTACGAGCAGTACTTC
cdr3_aa: CASSLSPYEQYF

clone_size: NA
v_call: TRBV6-1
d_call: NA
j_call: TRBJ2-7
cdr3_nt: TGTGCCAGCAGTGCAGCGCCAGTCGGTGGGACCAACACCTACGAGCAGTACTTC
cdr3_aa: CASSAAPVGGTNTYEQYF

clone_size: NA
v_call: TRBV6-6
d_call: NA
j_call: TRBJ1-2
cdr3_nt: TGTGCCAGCAGTTACCGGGCGGAACCTTATGGCTACACCTTC
cdr3_aa: CASSYRAEPYGYTF

clone_size: NA
v_call: TRBV5-6
d_call: NA
j_call: TRBJ2-6
cdr3_nt: TGTGCCAGCAGCTTGGGGCCGCTCTCTGGGGCCAACGTCCTGACTTTC
cdr3_aa: CASSLGPLSGANVLTF

clone_size: NA
v_call: TRBV6-6
d_call: NA
j_call: TRBJ2-2
cdr3_nt: TGTGCCAGCGGAAGCACCGGGGAGCTGTTTTTT
cdr3_aa: CASGSTGELFF

clone_size: NA
v_call: TRBV28
d_call: TRBD1
j_call: TRBJ2-7
cdr3_nt: TGTGCCAGCAGTCCGCCCCCGGACAGGGAATACGAGCAGTACTTC
cdr3_aa: CASSPPPDREYEQYF

clone_size: NA
v_call: TRBV14
d_call: NA
j_call: TRBJ1-3
cdr3_nt: TGTGCCAGCAGCCAGGCAGGGAGTGGAAACACCATATATTTT
cdr3_aa: CASSQAGSGNTIYF

clone_size: NA
v_call: TRBV4-3
d_call: TRBD2
j_call: TRBJ2-1
cdr3_nt: TGCGCCAGCAGCCAATTGGTAGCGGGGTACAATGAGCAGTTCTTC
cdr3_aa: CASSQLVAGYNEQFF

clone_size: NA
v_call: TRBV7-2
d_call: NA
j_call: TRBJ1-1
cdr3_nt: TGTGCCAGCAGCTTAGCGGTAGCGAACACTGAAGCTTTCTTT
cdr3_aa: CASSLAVANTEAFF

clone_size: NA
v_call: TRBV28
d_call: NA
j_call: TRBJ2-7
cdr3_nt: TGTGCCAGCAGTCCGACGGACAGAGAATCATACGAGCAGTACTTC
cdr3_aa: CASSPTDRESYEQYF

clone_size: NA
v_call: TRBV27
d_call: NA
j_call: TRBJ1-2
cdr3_nt: TGTGCCAGCCGAAGTTGGTATGGCTACACCTTC
cdr3_aa: CASRSWYGYTF

clone_size: NA
v_call: TRBV6-5
d_call: TRBD2
j_call: TRBJ2-5
cdr3_nt: TGTGCCAGCTGGACTAGCGGTAGAGGGACCCAGTACTTC
cdr3_aa: CASWTSGRGTQYF

clone_size: NA
v_call: TRBV5-6
d_call: TRBD1
j_call: TRBJ2-1
cdr3_nt: TGTGCCAGCAGCTTGGGGACAGGGGATTGTTTCTTC
cdr3_aa: CASSLGTGDCFF

clone_size: NA
v_call: TRBV10-2
d_call: NA
j_call: TRBJ1-1
cdr3_nt: TGCGCCAGCAGTGAGTCCGGGCCGAGCACTGAAGCTTTCTTT
cdr3_aa: CASSESGPSTEAFF

clone_size: once
v_call: TRBV19
d_call: NA
j_call: TRBJ1-1
cdr3_nt: TGTGCCAGTAGCGATCGCCCCGGAAACACTGAAGCTTTCTTT
cdr3_aa: CASSDRPGNTEAFF

clone_size: NA
v_call: TRBV14
d_call: NA
j_call: TRBJ2-5
cdr3_nt: TGTGCCAGCAGCCAGCAGGGTGCGGGGCAAGAGACCCAGTACTTC
cdr3_aa: CASSQQGAGQETQYF

clone_size: NA
v_call: TRBV5-1
d_call: TRBD2
j_call: TRBJ2-5
cdr3_nt: TGCGCCAGCAGCTCCGGACTAGCGGGGGAAGAGACCCAGTACTTC
cdr3_aa: CASSSGLAGEETQYF

clone_size: NA
v_call: TRBV11-2
d_call: TRBD2
j_call: TRBJ2-7
cdr3_nt: TGTGCCAGCAGCTCAGGGTCTAGCGGGTGGGCCTCCTACGAGCAGTACTTC
cdr3_aa: CASSSGSSGWASYEQYF

clone_size: NA
v_call: TRBV7-2
d_call: NA
j_call: TRBJ2-7
cdr3_nt: TGTGCCAGCAGCTTAGGACTAGGGTCTAACTACGAGCAGTACTTC
cdr3_aa: CASSLGLGSNYEQYF

clone_size: NA
v_call: TRBV18
d_call: NA
j_call: TRBJ1-5
cdr3_nt: TGTGCCAGCTCCCTTGACGGCGCGGAGCCCCAGCATTTT
cdr3_aa: CASSLDGAEPQHF

clone_size: NA
v_call: TRBV4-1
d_call: NA
j_call: TRBJ2-3
cdr3_nt: TGCGCCAGCAGCCAAGGTCCGCTAGGGACTCAGTATTTT
cdr3_aa: CASSQGPLGTQYF

clone_size: NA
v_call: TRBV13
d_call: NA
j_call: TRBJ2-7
cdr3_nt: TGTGCCAGCAGCCGCTTCCCGGCGACGGATTACGAGCAGTACTTC
cdr3_aa: CASSRFPATDYEQYF

clone_size: NA
v_call: TRBV7-8
d_call: NA
j_call: TRBJ2-2
cdr3_nt: TGTGCCAGCAGCTTGAACACCGGGGAGCTGTTTTTT
cdr3_aa: CASSLNTGELFF

clone_size: NA
v_call: TRBV11-2
d_call: NA
j_call: TRBJ2-1
cdr3_nt: TGTGCCAGCAGCTTAGAAGGTTTGGTGGCTGAGCAGTTCTTC
cdr3_aa: CASSLEGLVAEQFF